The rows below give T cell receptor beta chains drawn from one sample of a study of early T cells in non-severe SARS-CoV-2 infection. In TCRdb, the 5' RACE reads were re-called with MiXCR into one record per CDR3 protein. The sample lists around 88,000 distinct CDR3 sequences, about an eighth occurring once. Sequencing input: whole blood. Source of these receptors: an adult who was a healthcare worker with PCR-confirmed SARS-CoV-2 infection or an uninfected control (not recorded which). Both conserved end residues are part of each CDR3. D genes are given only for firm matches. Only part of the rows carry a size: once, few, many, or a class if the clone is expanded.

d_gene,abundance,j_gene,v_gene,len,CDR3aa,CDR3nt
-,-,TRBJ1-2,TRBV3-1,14,CASSQGRNSYGYTF,TGTGCCAGCAGCCAGGGACGGAATAGCTATGGCTACACCTTC
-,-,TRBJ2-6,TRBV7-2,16,CASSRSLGSGANVLTF,TGTGCCAGCAGCCGTTCGCTTGGATCTGGGGCCAACGTCCTGACTTTC
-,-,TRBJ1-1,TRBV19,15,CASTMGGRSLTEAFF,TGTGCCAGTACCATGGGGGGGAGAAGCCTCACTGAAGCTTTCTTT
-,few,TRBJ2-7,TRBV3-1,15,CASSHRTGHGYEQYF,TGTGCCAGCAGCCACCGGACGGGGCATGGCTACGAGCAGTACTTC
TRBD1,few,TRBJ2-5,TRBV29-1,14,CSVSFGQGKETQYF,TGCAGCGTTTCTTTTGGACAGGGCAAAGAGACCCAGTACTTC
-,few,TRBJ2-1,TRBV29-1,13,CSGLESSYNEQFF,TGCAGCGGTTTAGAGAGCTCCTACAATGAGCAGTTCTTC
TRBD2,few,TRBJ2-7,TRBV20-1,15,CSATPPRERSYEQYF,TGCAGTGCTACCCCCCCGCGGGAGAGGTCCTACGAGCAGTACTTC
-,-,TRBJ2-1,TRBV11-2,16,CASSLGRLASDNEQFF,TGTGCCAGCAGCTTAGGCCGGCTAGCGTCCGACAATGAGCAGTTCTTC
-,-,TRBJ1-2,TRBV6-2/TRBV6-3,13,CASSYNYLYGYTF,TGTGCCAGCAGTTACAACTATCTATATGGCTACACCTTC
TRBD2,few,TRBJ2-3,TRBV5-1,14,CASSAGGGGDTQYF,TGCGCCAGCAGTGCGGGAGGAGGGGGAGATACGCAGTATTTT
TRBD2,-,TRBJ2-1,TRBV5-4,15,CASSPRRGARNEQFF,TGTGCCAGCAGCCCGAGGCGGGGGGCGAGGAATGAGCAGTTCTTC
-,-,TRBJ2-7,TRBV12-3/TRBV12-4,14,CASSLSAGSYEQYF,TGTGCCAGCAGTTTGTCGGCGGGATCCTACGAGCAGTACTTC
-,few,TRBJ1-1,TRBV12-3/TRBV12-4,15,CASSPWDKVGTEAFF,TGTGCCAGCAGTCCCTGGGACAAAGTGGGCACTGAAGCTTTCTTT
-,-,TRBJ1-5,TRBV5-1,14,CASSPDSRNQPQHF,TGCGCCAGCAGCCCGGACAGTCGCAATCAGCCCCAGCATTTT
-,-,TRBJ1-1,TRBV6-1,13,CASSLTRGTEAFF,TGTGCCAGCAGTTTGACACGAGGGACTGAAGCTTTCTTT
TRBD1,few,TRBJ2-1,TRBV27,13,CASTRDRDNEQFF,TGTGCCAGCACCCGGGACAGAGACAATGAGCAGTTCTTC
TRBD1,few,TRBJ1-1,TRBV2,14,CASRGDRVWTEAFF,TGTGCCAGCAGGGGGGACAGGGTATGGACTGAAGCTTTCTTT
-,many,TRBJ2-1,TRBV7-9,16,CASSPTQGADRREQFF,TGTGCCAGCAGCCCTACCCAGGGCGCTGACCGGCGTGAGCAGTTCTTC
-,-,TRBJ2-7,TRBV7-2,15,CASSLGQRSSYEQYF,TGTGCCAGCAGCTTAGGACAGAGAAGCTCCTACGAGCAGTACTTC
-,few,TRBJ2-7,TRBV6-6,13,CASSSSDNYEQYF,TGTGCCAGCAGTTCCTCGGATAACTACGAGCAGTACTTC
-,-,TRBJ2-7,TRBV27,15,CASSLSFPGPYEQYF,TGTGCCAGCAGTTTATCATTTCCCGGGCCCTACGAGCAGTACTTC
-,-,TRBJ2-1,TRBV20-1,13,CSARVAGVNEQFF,TGCAGTGCTAGAGTCGCAGGGGTAAATGAGCAGTTCTTC
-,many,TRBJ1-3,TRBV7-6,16,CASSYEPDSSGNTIYF,TGTGCCAGCAGCTACGAGCCAGACAGCTCTGGAAACACCATATATTTT
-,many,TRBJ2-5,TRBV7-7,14,CASSSGVLQETQYF,TGTGCCAGCAGCTCGGGGGTCCTCCAAGAGACCCAGTACTTC
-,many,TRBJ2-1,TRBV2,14,CARTVGLGRNEQFF,TGTGCCCGTACGGTAGGCCTTGGACGCAATGAGCAGTTCTTC
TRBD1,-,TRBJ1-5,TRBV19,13,CASTGQGNQPQHF,TGTGCCAGTACCGGACAGGGCAATCAGCCCCAGCATTTT
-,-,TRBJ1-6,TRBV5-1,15,CASREGSSYNSPLHF,TGCGCCAGCAGGGAAGGAAGCTCCTATAATTCACCCCTCCACTTT
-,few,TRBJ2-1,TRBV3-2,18,CASSHRLAGGSSYNEQFF,TGTGCCAGCAGCCACCGACTAGCGGGGGGGAGCTCCTACAATGAGCAGTTCTTC
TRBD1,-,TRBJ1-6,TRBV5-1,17,CASSPTRPGQGNSPLHF,TGCGCCAGCAGTCCAACCCGCCCGGGACAGGGTAATTCACCCCTCCACTTT
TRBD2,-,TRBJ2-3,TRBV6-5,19,CASSYFPHPASGGADTQYF,TGTGCCAGCAGTTATTTTCCCCATCCCGCTAGCGGGGGGGCAGATACGCAGTATTTT
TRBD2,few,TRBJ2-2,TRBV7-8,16,CASSPNGGSDTGELFF,TGTGCCAGCAGCCCCAACGGGGGGAGTGACACCGGGGAGCTGTTTTTT
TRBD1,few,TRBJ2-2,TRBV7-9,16,CASSLAGTGFAGELFF,TGTGCCAGCAGCTTAGCTGGGACAGGGTTCGCCGGGGAGCTGTTTTTT
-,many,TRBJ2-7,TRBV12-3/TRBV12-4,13,CASSPDQYYEQYF,TGTGCCAGCAGTCCCGATCAGTACTACGAGCAGTACTTC
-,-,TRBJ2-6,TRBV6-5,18,CASSRTGTARSGANVLTF,TGTGCCAGCAGTAGGACCGGGACCGCCCGGAGTGGGGCCAACGTCCTGACTTTC
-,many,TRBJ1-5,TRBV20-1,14,CSASNPNSNQPQHF,TGCAGTGCTAGTAACCCCAATAGCAATCAGCCCCAGCATTTT
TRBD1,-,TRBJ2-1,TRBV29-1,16,CSVNLGQLSSYNEQFF,TGCAGCGTAAACTTGGGACAGTTGAGCTCCTACAATGAGCAGTTCTTC
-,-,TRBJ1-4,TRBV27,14,CASSSLGGGEKLFF,TGTGCCAGCAGTTCCCTGGGGGGTGGAGAAAAACTGTTTTTT
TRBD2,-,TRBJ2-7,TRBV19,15,CASSFGRGGHYEQYF,TGTGCCAGTAGTTTCGGTCGGGGGGGACACTACGAGCAGTACTTC
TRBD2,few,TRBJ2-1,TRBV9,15,CASSEGLAGYGEQFF,TGTGCCAGCAGCGAGGGACTAGCGGGATATGGGGAGCAGTTCTTC
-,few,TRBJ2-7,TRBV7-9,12,CASSSDWDEQYF,TGTGCCAGCAGCTCAGACTGGGACGAGCAGTACTTC
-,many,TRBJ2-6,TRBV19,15,CASSSFASGANVLTF,TGTGCCAGTAGTAGTTTTGCTAGTGGGGCCAACGTCCTGACTTTC
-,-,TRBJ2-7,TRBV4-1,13,CASSQGGLGEQYF,TGCGCCAGCAGCCAAGGGGGGCTGGGTGAGCAGTACTTC
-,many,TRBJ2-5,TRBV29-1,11,CSFLPQETQYF,TGCAGCTTTCTTCCCCAAGAGACCCAGTACTTC
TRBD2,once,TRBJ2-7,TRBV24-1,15,CATSGSGSPSYEQYF,TGTGCCACCAGTGGGAGCGGGAGTCCCTCCTACGAGCAGTACTTC
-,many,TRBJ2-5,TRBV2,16,CASSRRKGNQGETQYF,TGTGCCAGCTCCCGAAGGAAGGGGAACCAAGGAGAGACCCAGTACTTC
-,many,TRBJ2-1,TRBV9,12,CASSGSRGEQFF,TGTGCCAGCAGCGGGTCCCGCGGTGAGCAGTTCTTC
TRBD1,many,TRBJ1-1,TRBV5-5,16,CASSLFGQGGNTEAFF,TGTGCCAGCAGCTTGTTTGGACAGGGGGGAAACACTGAAGCTTTCTTT
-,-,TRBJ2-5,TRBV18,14,CASSPRINQETQYF,TGTGCCAGCTCACCTCGGATAAACCAAGAGACCCAGTACTTC
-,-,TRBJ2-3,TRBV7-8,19,CASSLAGLGQELSGDTQYF,TGTGCCAGCAGCCTAGCGGGTCTAGGACAGGAGCTTTCGGGGGATACGCAGTATTTT
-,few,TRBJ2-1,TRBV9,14,CASSVDGNYNEQFF,TGTGCCAGCAGCGTAGACGGCAACTACAATGAGCAGTTCTTC
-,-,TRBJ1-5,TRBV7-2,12,CASSLINQPQHF,TGTGCCAGCAGCTTAATCAATCAGCCCCAGCATTTT
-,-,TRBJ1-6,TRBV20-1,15,CSAGPVGRQSLTLHF,TGCAGTGCCGGGCCCGTGGGGCGGCAATCGCTCACCCTCCACTTT
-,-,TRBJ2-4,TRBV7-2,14,CASSLGWAKNIQYF,TGTGCCAGCAGCCTCGGGTGGGCCAAAAACATTCAGTACTTC
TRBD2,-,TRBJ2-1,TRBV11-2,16,CASGLVSGTSGNEQFF,TGTGCCAGCGGTCTTGTCTCCGGGACTAGCGGCAATGAGCAGTTCTTC
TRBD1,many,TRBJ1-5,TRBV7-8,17,CASSLPGQGAGNQPQHF,TGTGCCAGCAGCTTACCAGGACAGGGCGCGGGGAATCAGCCCCAGCATTTT
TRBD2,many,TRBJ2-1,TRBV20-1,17,CSARDLGSGRPTNEQFF,TGCAGTGCTAGAGATCTGGGTAGCGGGAGGCCGACGAATGAGCAGTTCTTC
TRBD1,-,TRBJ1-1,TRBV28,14,CASSFRGRGTEAFF,TGTGCCAGCAGTTTCAGGGGGAGAGGCACTGAAGCTTTCTTT
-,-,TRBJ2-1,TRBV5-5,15,CASSSEVLAYNEQFF,TGTGCCAGCAGCTCGGAAGTTCTAGCGTACAATGAGCAGTTCTTC